Listed below are T cell receptor beta chains from one sample, sequenced in a study of shared clonotypes between healthy human individuals. Sequencing was performed with immunoSEQ multiplex PCR; in TCRdb, only in-frame clones are kept and a portion is missing. In the table there are some 2,500,000 clones, around 90% of which are singletons. Source material: naive CD4+ T cells from PBMCs. The receptors here all came from a man between 18 and 29 years old in good health. Some clones in this sample may be carry-over from other donors' samples. Each CDR3 is given with its conserved first and last residue. The D gene is left open where the match is weak. Clone size, where shown, is once, few, many, or a class for clones that have expanded.

cdr3_nt: TGTGCCAGCTCACCACAGAGTGCAACTAATGAAAAACTGTTTTTT; cdr3_aa: CASSPQSATNEKLFF; clone_size: .; v_call: TRBV18; j_call: TRBJ1-4; d_call: .
cdr3_nt: TGCAGTGCTTCGAGACGGAATGAGCAGTTCTTC; cdr3_aa: CSASRRNEQFF; clone_size: .; v_call: TRBV20-1; j_call: TRBJ2-1; d_call: .
cdr3_nt: TGTGCCAGCAGTGAACGGACAGGGTGGCCCTACGAGCAGTACTTC; cdr3_aa: CASSERTGWPYEQYF; clone_size: .; v_call: TRBV6-1; j_call: TRBJ2-7; d_call: TRBD1
cdr3_nt: TGTGCAAGTCGCTTTGGGGGCTTTAATTGTACCTTACGGCGAGCTAACTATGGCTACACCTTC; cdr3_aa: CASRFGGFNCTLRRANYGYTF; clone_size: .; v_call: TRBV12-2; j_call: TRBJ1-2; d_call: .
cdr3_nt: TGTGCCAGCAGCCCAAGGACTAGCGGGAGGGCTCTGAGCGAGCAGTACTTC; cdr3_aa: CASSPRTSGRALSEQYF; clone_size: once; v_call: TRBV11-2; j_call: TRBJ2-7; d_call: TRBD2
cdr3_nt: TGTGCCACCAGCAACAGGGGCCCTAATGAAAAACTGTTTTTT; cdr3_aa: CATSNRGPNEKLFF; clone_size: .; v_call: TRBV15; j_call: TRBJ1-4; d_call: TRBD1
cdr3_nt: TGTGCCAGTAGTGGCGGCTCCCGAGGGACCGGGGAGCTGTTTTTT; cdr3_aa: CASSGGSRGTGELFF; clone_size: few; v_call: TRBV19; j_call: TRBJ2-2; d_call: .
cdr3_nt: TGTGCCAGCAGCTTAGTCGGGAGCGCCTACGAGCAGTACTTC; cdr3_aa: CASSLVGSAYEQYF; clone_size: .; v_call: TRBV7-8; j_call: TRBJ2-7; d_call: .
cdr3_nt: TGTGCCATCTCCTCGCAAGCCACTAACTATGGCTACACCTTC; cdr3_aa: CAISSQATNYGYTF; clone_size: .; v_call: TRBV5-4; j_call: TRBJ1-2; d_call: .
cdr3_nt: TGTGCCAGCAGCTTAGACTCGAACACTGAAGCTTTCTTT; cdr3_aa: CASSLDSNTEAFF; clone_size: .; v_call: TRBV7-9; j_call: TRBJ1-1; d_call: .
cdr3_nt: TGTGCCAGCAGCAAATCTAGCGGCGCCGGAGAGCAGTACTTC; cdr3_aa: CASSKSSGAGEQYF; clone_size: once; v_call: TRBV2; j_call: TRBJ2-7; d_call: TRBD2
cdr3_nt: TGTGCCGTATCACAGGGTTTCTATGGCTACACCTTC; cdr3_aa: CAVSQGFYGYTF; clone_size: once; v_call: TRBV13; j_call: TRBJ1-2; d_call: .
cdr3_nt: TGCGCCAGCAGCTTGGTATTCCCGGGGGCCCGGGAGACCCAGTACTTC; cdr3_aa: CASSLVFPGARETQYF; clone_size: .; v_call: TRBV5-1; j_call: TRBJ2-5; d_call: .
cdr3_nt: TGTGCCAGCAGTTCCCTACCCTTCGAGTCCCCCCCCTACAATGAGCGGTTCTTC; cdr3_aa: CASSSLPFESPPYNERFF; clone_size: .; v_call: TRBV2; j_call: TRBJ2-1; d_call: .
cdr3_nt: TGTGCCAGCAGCCCAGAGCGCAGGGGGGGCTACAATGAGCAGTTCTTC; cdr3_aa: CASSPERRGGYNEQFF; clone_size: .; v_call: TRBV7-3; j_call: TRBJ2-1; d_call: .
cdr3_nt: TGTGCCAGCAGCCCGGACGGGAGCTACAATGAGCAGTTCTTC; cdr3_aa: CASSPDGSYNEQFF; clone_size: .; v_call: TRBV6-1; j_call: TRBJ2-1; d_call: .
cdr3_nt: TGTGCCAGCGCCACGGACGGCAATCAGCCCCAGCATTTT; cdr3_aa: CASATDGNQPQHF; clone_size: .; v_call: TRBV28; j_call: TRBJ1-5; d_call: .
cdr3_nt: TGTGCCAGCAGCTTAGTCCCTGGTACTAATGAGCAGTTCTTC; cdr3_aa: CASSLVPGTNEQFF; clone_size: .; v_call: TRBV7-2; j_call: TRBJ2-1; d_call: .
cdr3_nt: TGTGCCAGCAGCTACTGGGACAGGGTCACCGGGGAGCTGTTTTTT; cdr3_aa: CASSYWDRVTGELFF; clone_size: .; v_call: TRBV5-6; j_call: TRBJ2-2; d_call: TRBD1
cdr3_nt: TGTGCCAGCTTACGGCGGGCTAGCGGGAATGATGAGCAGTTCTTC; cdr3_aa: CASLRRASGNDEQFF; clone_size: .; v_call: TRBV7-2; j_call: TRBJ2-1; d_call: TRBD2
cdr3_nt: TGTGCCTGGGGGAGACAGGGGAACTACGAGCAGTACTTC; cdr3_aa: CAWGRQGNYEQYF; clone_size: .; v_call: TRBV30; j_call: TRBJ2-7; d_call: TRBD1
cdr3_nt: TGTGCCAGCAGCACGGACAGGGCTCACGAGCAGTACTTC; cdr3_aa: CASSTDRAHEQYF; clone_size: .; v_call: TRBV9; j_call: TRBJ2-7; d_call: TRBD1
cdr3_nt: TGTGCCAGCAGCTTATTAGGGGGCTGGACTGAAGCTTTCTTT; cdr3_aa: CASSLLGGWTEAFF; clone_size: once; v_call: TRBV7-2; j_call: TRBJ1-1; d_call: TRBD1
cdr3_nt: TGTGCCAGCAGCCCTTATGAAGCGGGGGGCGAAGAGACCCAGTACTTC; cdr3_aa: CASSPYEAGGEETQYF; clone_size: .; v_call: TRBV5-5; j_call: TRBJ2-5; d_call: TRBD2
cdr3_nt: TGTGCCAGCAGACCTAGCGGGGGCTTATTGTATGGCTACACCTTC; cdr3_aa: CASRPSGGLLYGYTF; clone_size: .; v_call: TRBV7-8; j_call: TRBJ1-2; d_call: .
cdr3_nt: TGTGCCAGTAGTATCGACAGGCCCTCCTACAATGAGCAGTTCTTC; cdr3_aa: CASSIDRPSYNEQFF; clone_size: .; v_call: TRBV19; j_call: TRBJ2-1; d_call: .
cdr3_nt: TGTGCCAGCGAGGGGCTGGACTCCTACAATGAGCAGTTCTTC; cdr3_aa: CASEGLDSYNEQFF; clone_size: .; v_call: TRBV18; j_call: TRBJ2-1; d_call: .
cdr3_nt: TGTGCCAGCAGTTTATCGCCCCCACAGGGAAATGAGCAGTTCTTC; cdr3_aa: CASSLSPPQGNEQFF; clone_size: .; v_call: TRBV28; j_call: TRBJ2-1; d_call: .
cdr3_nt: TGTGCCAGCAGTAGACTGGGGAGGGATCAGCCCCAGCATTTT; cdr3_aa: CASSRLGRDQPQHF; clone_size: few; v_call: TRBV28; j_call: TRBJ1-5; d_call: .
cdr3_nt: TGTGCCAGCAGTTATCGACAGGCGGCTGGCTACACCTTC; cdr3_aa: CASSYRQAAGYTF; clone_size: .; v_call: TRBV6-5; j_call: TRBJ1-2; d_call: .
cdr3_nt: TGCGCCAGCAGCTTGGTTGGTAGGCTGGTCCATGAGCAGTTCTTC; cdr3_aa: CASSLVGRLVHEQFF; clone_size: .; v_call: TRBV5-1; j_call: TRBJ2-1; d_call: .
cdr3_nt: TGTGCCACCAGCCGGGCTTATGGCGGGAGGGCCAATGAGCAGTTCTTC; cdr3_aa: CATSRAYGGRANEQFF; clone_size: .; v_call: TRBV15; j_call: TRBJ2-1; d_call: TRBD2
cdr3_nt: TGTGCCAGCAGGGCGCTTGCGGAGAGCACAGATACGCAGTATTTT; cdr3_aa: CASRALAESTDTQYF; clone_size: .; v_call: TRBV14; j_call: TRBJ2-3; d_call: .
cdr3_nt: TGTGCCAGCAGCCCGACCTTGGCGGACTTCTATGGCTACACCTTC; cdr3_aa: CASSPTLADFYGYTF; clone_size: .; v_call: TRBV9; j_call: TRBJ1-2; d_call: .
cdr3_nt: TGTGCCAGCCAGAGGGCCCCCTACGAGCAGTACTTC; cdr3_aa: CASQRAPYEQYF; clone_size: .; v_call: TRBV25-1; j_call: TRBJ2-7; d_call: .
cdr3_nt: TGCGCCAGCAGCTTGACAGGCCAGAGCTCCTACGAGCAGTACTTC; cdr3_aa: CASSLTGQSSYEQYF; clone_size: .; v_call: TRBV5-1; j_call: TRBJ2-7; d_call: .
cdr3_nt: TGCGCCAGCAGTTTACAGGGGGCCGACGAGCAGTACTTC; cdr3_aa: CASSLQGADEQYF; clone_size: .; v_call: TRBV10-1; j_call: TRBJ2-7; d_call: TRBD1
cdr3_nt: TGTGCCAGCAGTCTCGGGCCCGGGAGCACTGAAGCTTTCTTT; cdr3_aa: CASSLGPGSTEAFF; clone_size: .; v_call: TRBV6-4; j_call: TRBJ1-1; d_call: .
cdr3_nt: TGTGCCAGCAGCGTAAGGTCTATGAGGGAGACAGATACGCAGTATTTT; cdr3_aa: CASSVRSMRETDTQYF; clone_size: .; v_call: TRBV9; j_call: TRBJ2-3; d_call: .
cdr3_nt: TGTGCCAGCAGTGAAGTAGACTGGACTAGCGGGAGGGCCCTCACCGGGGAGCTGTTTTTT; cdr3_aa: CASSEVDWTSGRALTGELFF; clone_size: .; v_call: TRBV6-1; j_call: TRBJ2-2; d_call: TRBD2
cdr3_nt: TGTGCCACCAGCAGAGTAGGGCCCTACGAGCAGTACTTC; cdr3_aa: CATSRVGPYEQYF; clone_size: .; v_call: TRBV15; j_call: TRBJ2-7; d_call: .
cdr3_nt: TGTGCTAGTGGGCTGACCGATGCGACGCAGTATTTT; cdr3_aa: CASGLTDATQYF; clone_size: .; v_call: TRBV12-5; j_call: TRBJ2-3; d_call: .
cdr3_nt: TGTGCCAGCAGCTTAGTATTAACAGCGGGTGCTTACACCGGGGAGCTGTTTTTT; cdr3_aa: CASSLVLTAGAYTGELFF; clone_size: .; v_call: TRBV13; j_call: TRBJ2-2; d_call: .
cdr3_nt: TGTGCCAGCAGCACGGGACAGGGGATCGCAAACACTGAAGCTTTCTTT; cdr3_aa: CASSTGQGIANTEAFF; clone_size: .; v_call: TRBV5-4; j_call: TRBJ1-1; d_call: TRBD1
cdr3_nt: TGTGCCAGCAGTCTGACAGCCTTCTCTGGAAACACCATATATTTT; cdr3_aa: CASSLTAFSGNTIYF; clone_size: .; v_call: TRBV2; j_call: TRBJ1-3; d_call: .
cdr3_nt: TGCGCCAGCAGCCTCGCGGCCCCGCGGCAGCCCCAGCATTTT; cdr3_aa: CASSLAAPRQPQHF; clone_size: .; v_call: TRBV4-1; j_call: TRBJ1-5; d_call: .
cdr3_nt: TGTGCCAGCAGCTTCCGGGACAGGGCCAACTATTCCTCTGGAAACACCATATATTTT; cdr3_aa: CASSFRDRANYSSGNTIYF; clone_size: .; v_call: TRBV7-9; j_call: TRBJ1-3; d_call: TRBD1
cdr3_nt: TGTGCAAGCGCCAGGACGAGCTCCTACGAGCAGTACTTC; cdr3_aa: CASARTSSYEQYF; clone_size: .; v_call: TRBV7-6; j_call: TRBJ2-7; d_call: .
cdr3_nt: TGTGCCAGCTCACCACCGTTGACAGGGGGAGAAGCTTTCTTT; cdr3_aa: CASSPPLTGGEAFF; clone_size: few; v_call: TRBV18; j_call: TRBJ1-1; d_call: TRBD1